The entry below gives a single T cell receptor beta chain sequence along with its context. This clonotype was seen repeatedly, ten times or more. The antigen this receptor binds is unknown. Base quality data are lacking; no much larger clone is found one base away. Library preparation used PCR. TCRdb shows the sequencer as Illumina HiSeq 2500. TCR library preparation used molecular barcoding, with unique molecular identifiers applied to normalize quantification of the TCRbeta repertoire. TCRdb trimmed public reads at Q25 via fastp, called clones via MiXCR and kept in-frame beta chains. Every distinct CDR3 protein forms one entry, paired with its most common genes and DNA. The sample profile shows 750,000 to 950,000 distinct CDR3 sequences; roughly 15% of them were found once. The leading ten clones occupy approximately 5% of the sample. The sample's treatment or condition label, decoded: allogeneic hematopoietic cell transplantation with graft depleted of TCRalphabeta T cells and CD19 B cells. Transplant recipients were children who received TCRalphabeta/CD19-depleted allogeneic hematopoietic cell grafts.

The sample comes from a study of T-cell reconstitution after alpha-beta-depleted transplantation in children (dated by TCRdb to about 2016). A note on the overall study: Using TCR repertoire profiling, the study followed T-cell immune reconstitution in a quantitative way in children after TCRalphabeta/CD19-depleted allogeneic hematopoietic cell transplantation. On the study overall, not on this receptor specifically: In some patients, the high TCRbeta diversity seen at day 60 was put down to recipient T cells and intrathymic progenitors that had survived conditioning. Hyperexpanded clone frequencies declined over subsequent months; after one year, T-cell counts and TCRbeta diversity were mostly attributed to newly produced T cells. The apparently early recovery of alphabetaT-cell counts about two months after transplant reportedly depended on only several hundred rapidly expanded clones that came from non-depleted graft cells.

The germline V gene (reference sequence) supplies CDR1 MNHEY and CDR2 SMNVEV. From the cysteine through the phenylalanine, the CDR3 covers 13 amino acids. Only CDR3 DNA is held: 39 bases, read in frame from base 1. V ends up 3 bases short and J 9 bases short, with an unmatched junction base count of 7. The receptor chain draws on TRBV27 and TRBJ2-7; 8 bases in between match TRBD1. Sequenced material: PBMCs, mostly from graft donor cells, taken 360 days after TCRalphabeta/CD19-depleted stem cell transplant. The receptor's source is a male patient younger than 18 who had a stem cell transplant for acute lymphoblastic leukemia, so the T cells may come from the graft donor. In nucleotide form, the sequence is TGTGCCAGCAGTTTTAGGACAGGGAAAGTGCAGTACTTC. Translated, it reads CASSFRTGKVQYF.